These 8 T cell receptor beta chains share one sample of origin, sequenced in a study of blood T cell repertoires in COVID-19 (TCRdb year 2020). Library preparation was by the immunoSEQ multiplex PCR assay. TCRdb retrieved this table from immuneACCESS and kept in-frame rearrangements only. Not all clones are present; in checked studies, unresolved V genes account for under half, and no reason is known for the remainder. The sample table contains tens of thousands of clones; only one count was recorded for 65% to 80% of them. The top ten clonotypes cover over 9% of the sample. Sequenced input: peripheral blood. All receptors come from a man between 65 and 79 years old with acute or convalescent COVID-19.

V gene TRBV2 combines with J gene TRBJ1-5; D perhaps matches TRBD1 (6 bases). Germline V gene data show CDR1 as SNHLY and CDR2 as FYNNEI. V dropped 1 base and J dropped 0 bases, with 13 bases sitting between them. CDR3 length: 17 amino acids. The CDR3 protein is CASSEERQDYSNQPQHF. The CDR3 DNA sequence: TGTGCCAGCAGTGAAGAGAGACAGGATTATAGCAATCAGCCCCAGCATTTT.

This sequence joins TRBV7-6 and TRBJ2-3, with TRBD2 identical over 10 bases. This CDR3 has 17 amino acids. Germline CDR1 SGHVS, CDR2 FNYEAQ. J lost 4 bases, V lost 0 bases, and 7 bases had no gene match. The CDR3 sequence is CASSLASAGGLPDTQYF. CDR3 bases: TGTGCCAGCAGCTTAGCGTCAGCGGGGGGGTTACCAGATACGCAGTATTTT.

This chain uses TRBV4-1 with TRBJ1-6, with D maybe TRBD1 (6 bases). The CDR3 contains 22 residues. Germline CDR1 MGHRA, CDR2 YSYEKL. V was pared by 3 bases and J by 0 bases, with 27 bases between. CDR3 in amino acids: CASSHRQEETRTFSSYNSPLHF. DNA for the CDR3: TGCGCCAGCAGCCACCGACAGGAGGAAACACGGACCTTTAGCTCCTATAATTCACCCCTCCACTTT.

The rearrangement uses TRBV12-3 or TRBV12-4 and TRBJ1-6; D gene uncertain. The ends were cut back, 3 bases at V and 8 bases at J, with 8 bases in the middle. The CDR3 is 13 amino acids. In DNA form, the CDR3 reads TGTGCCAGCAGTTTGAGTCTGGATTCACCCCTCCACTTT. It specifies CASSLSLDSPLHF.

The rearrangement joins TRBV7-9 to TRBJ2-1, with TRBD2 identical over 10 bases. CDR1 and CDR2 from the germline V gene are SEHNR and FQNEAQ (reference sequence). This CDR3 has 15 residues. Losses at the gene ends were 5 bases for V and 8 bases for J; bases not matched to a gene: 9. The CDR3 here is CASSRSAGGWDEQFF. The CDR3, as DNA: TGTGCCAGCAGCCGCTCAGCGGGGGGGTGGGATGAGCAGTTCTTC. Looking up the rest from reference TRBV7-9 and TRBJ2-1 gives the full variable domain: DTGVSQNPRHKITKRGQNVTFRCDPISEHNRLYWYRQTLGQGPEFLTYFQNEAQLEKSRLLSDRFSAERPKGSFSTLEIQRTEQGDSAMYLCASSRSAGGWDEQFFGPGTRLTVL.

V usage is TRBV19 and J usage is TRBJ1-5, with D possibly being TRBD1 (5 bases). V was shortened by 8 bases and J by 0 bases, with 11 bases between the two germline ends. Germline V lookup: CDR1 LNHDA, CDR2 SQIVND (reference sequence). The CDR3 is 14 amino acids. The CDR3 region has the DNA TGTGCCAGTGGGGCGGAGTATAGCAATCAGCCCCAGCATTTT. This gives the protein CASGAEYSNQPQHF.

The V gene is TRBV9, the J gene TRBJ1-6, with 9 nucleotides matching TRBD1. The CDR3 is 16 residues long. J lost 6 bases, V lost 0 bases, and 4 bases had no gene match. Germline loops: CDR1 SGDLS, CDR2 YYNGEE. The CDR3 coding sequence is TGTGCCAGCAGCGTAGATGGGACAGGGTCTAATTCACCCCTCCACTTT. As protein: CASSVDGTGSNSPLHF.

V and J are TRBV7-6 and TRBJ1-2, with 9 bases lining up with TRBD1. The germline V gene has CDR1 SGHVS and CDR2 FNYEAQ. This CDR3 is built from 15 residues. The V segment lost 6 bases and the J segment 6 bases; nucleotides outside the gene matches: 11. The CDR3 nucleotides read TGTGCCAGCAGTCCCCCACCCGACAGGGGGGATGGCTACACCTTC. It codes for CASSPPPDRGDGYTF.